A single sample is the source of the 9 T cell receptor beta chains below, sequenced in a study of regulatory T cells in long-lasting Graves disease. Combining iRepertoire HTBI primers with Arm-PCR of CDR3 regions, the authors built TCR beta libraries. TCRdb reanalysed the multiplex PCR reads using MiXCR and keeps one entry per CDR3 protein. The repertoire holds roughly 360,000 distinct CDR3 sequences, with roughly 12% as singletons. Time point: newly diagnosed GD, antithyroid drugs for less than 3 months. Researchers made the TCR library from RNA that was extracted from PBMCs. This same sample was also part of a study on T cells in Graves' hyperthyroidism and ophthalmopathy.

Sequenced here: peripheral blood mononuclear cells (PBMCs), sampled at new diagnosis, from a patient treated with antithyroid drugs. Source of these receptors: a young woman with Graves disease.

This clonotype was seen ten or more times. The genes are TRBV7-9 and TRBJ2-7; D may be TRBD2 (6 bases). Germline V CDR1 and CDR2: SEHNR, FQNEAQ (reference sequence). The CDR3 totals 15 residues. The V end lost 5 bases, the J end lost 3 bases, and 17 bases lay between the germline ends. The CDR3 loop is CASSTRTEGGYEQYF. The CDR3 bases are TGTGCCAGCAGCACCCGGACGGAGGGAGGCTACGAGCAGTACTTC.

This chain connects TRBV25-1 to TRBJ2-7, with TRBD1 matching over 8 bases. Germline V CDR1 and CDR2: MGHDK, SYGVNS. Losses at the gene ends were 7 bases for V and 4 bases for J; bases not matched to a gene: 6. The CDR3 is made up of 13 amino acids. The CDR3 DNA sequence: TGTGCCAGCACCAGGGGGCAGGTGTACGAGCAGTACTTC. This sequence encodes CASTRGQVYEQYF.

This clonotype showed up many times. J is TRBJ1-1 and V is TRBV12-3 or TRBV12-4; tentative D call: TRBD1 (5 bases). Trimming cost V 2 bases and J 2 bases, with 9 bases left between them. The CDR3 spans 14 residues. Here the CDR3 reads CASSLRGDNTEAFF. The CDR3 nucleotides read TGTGCCAGCAGTTTACGGGGGGATAACACTGAAGCTTTCTTT.

CDR3 nucleotides: TGCAGTGCTCCCCTGGACGGGAATAACCTATTCCCCTACGAGCAGTACTTC. As protein: CSAPLDGNNLFPYEQYF. The V gene is TRBV20-1, the J gene TRBJ2-7; TRBD2 is a possible D gene (5 bases). The CDR3 totals 17 residues. V was trimmed by 5 bases and J by 2 bases, leaving 25 bases between them. Looked up from germline, CDR1 is DFQATT and CDR2 is SNEGSKA (reference sequence).

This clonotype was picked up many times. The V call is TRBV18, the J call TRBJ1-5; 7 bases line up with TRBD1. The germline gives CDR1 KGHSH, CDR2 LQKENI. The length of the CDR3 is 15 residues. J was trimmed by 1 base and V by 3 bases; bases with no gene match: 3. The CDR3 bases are TGTGCCAGCTCACCGGAACAGGGGAGCAATCAGCCCCAGCATTTT. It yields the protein CASSPEQGSNQPQHF.

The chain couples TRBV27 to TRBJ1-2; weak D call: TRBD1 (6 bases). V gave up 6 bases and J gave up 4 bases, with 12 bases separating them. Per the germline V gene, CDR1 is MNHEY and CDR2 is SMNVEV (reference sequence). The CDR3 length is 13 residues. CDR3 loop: CASRKGTSYGYTF. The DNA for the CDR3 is TGTGCCAGCAGGAAGGGGACATCCTATGGCTACACCTTC.

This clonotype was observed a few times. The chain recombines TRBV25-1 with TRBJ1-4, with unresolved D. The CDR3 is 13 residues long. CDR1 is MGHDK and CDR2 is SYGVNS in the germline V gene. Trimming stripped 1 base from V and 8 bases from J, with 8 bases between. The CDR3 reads CASSEWMVEKLFF. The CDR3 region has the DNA TGTGCCAGCAGTGAATGGATGGTAGAAAAACTGTTTTTT.

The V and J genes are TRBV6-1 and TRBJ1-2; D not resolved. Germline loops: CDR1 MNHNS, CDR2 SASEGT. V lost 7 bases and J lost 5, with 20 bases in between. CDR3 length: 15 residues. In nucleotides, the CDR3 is TGTGCCAGCACCCGATGGGAGGGATACCCATATGGCTACACCTTC. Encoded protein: CASTRWEGYPYGYTF.

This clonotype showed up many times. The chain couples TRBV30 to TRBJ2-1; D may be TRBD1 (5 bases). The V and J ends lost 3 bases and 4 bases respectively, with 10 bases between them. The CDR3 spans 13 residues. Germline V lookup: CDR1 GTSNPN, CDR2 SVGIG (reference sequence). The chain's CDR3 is CAWRVTVYNEQFF. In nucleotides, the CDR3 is TGTGCCTGGAGAGTGACAGTTTACAATGAGCAGTTCTTC.